The source of this T cell receptor beta chain is a study of T cell responses to AZD1222 COVID-19 vaccine. The CDR3 consists of 13 residues. Germline CDR1 GTSNPN, CDR2 SVGIG (reference sequence). Trimming left V 4 bases short and J 6 bases short, with 10 bases between. Sequencing was performed with immunoSEQ multiplex PCR; in TCRdb, only in-frame clones are kept and a portion is missing. Found here are approximately 100,000 clones, roughly 90% of them singletons; the top ten hold approximately 4.5%. The chain recombines TRBV30 with TRBJ1-6; D is unclear. This specimen was peripheral blood, taken on day 0 of AZD1222 vaccination. This receptor was taken from an adult in good health. The CDR3 loop reads CAWTAGLNSPLHF. As DNA, the CDR3 is TGTGCCTGGACGGCGGGTCTTAATTCACCCCTCCACTTT. The full variable domain, rest sourced from reference TRBV30 and TRBJ1-6, is SQTIHQWPATLVQPVGSPLSLECTVEGTSNPNLYWYRQAAGRGLQLLFYSVGIGQISSEVPQNLSASRPQDRQFILSSKKLLLSDSGFYLCAWTAGLNSPLHFGNGTRLTVT.